The 3 T cell receptor beta chains below come from one sample, sequenced in a study of T cells in Graves' hyperthyroidism and ophthalmopathy. Amplification of TCR beta CDR3 regions was performed using RNA transcripts as template. The primer set for the first-round RT-PCR of the TCR CDR3 was HTBI. From the multiplex PCR reads, TCRdb called clonotypes with MiXCR, one entry per CDR3 protein. The sample comprises 96,000 or so distinct CDR3 sequences, over 50% of which are singletons, and 25% to 30% rests with the top ten. The sample comprised blood. Every receptor here comes from a woman aged 40 to 50 with Graves' hyperthyroidism.

This clonotype came up many times. The chain joins TRBV7-8 to TRBJ1-4; perhaps TRBD1 as D (6 bases). This CDR3 contains 16 residues. The germline gives CDR1 SGHVS, CDR2 FQNEAQ. The ends were cut back, 1 base at V and 8 bases at J, with 17 bases in the middle. For the CDR3, the DNA is TGTGCCAGCAGCTTAGGATTACGGGGGGCCGGGGAAAAACTGTTTTTT. Protein: CASSLGLRGAGEKLFF.

This clonotype was seen repeatedly, ten times or more. The chain recombines TRBV29-1 with TRBJ1-2; the D is unclear. CDR3 length: 11 residues. The ends were cut back, 7 bases at V and 2 bases at J, with 8 bases in the middle. Per germline, CDR1 SQVTM and CDR2 ANQGSEA. The CDR3 here is CSATVNYGYTF. The CDR3 region has the DNA TGCAGCGCGACTGTGAACTATGGCTACACCTTC.

This clonotype appeared many times. The rearrangement links TRBV9 to TRBJ1-6; TRBD1 aligns across 9 bases. CDR3 size: 14 residues. Per the germline V gene, CDR1 is SGDLS and CDR2 is YYNGEE. With 4 bases clipped from V and 9 bases from J, the junction kept 5 bases outside the gene matches. This chain's CDR3 is CASSQGQGRSPLHF. The CDR3 region has the DNA TGTGCCAGCAGCCAGGGACAGGGCCGTTCACCCCTCCACTTT.